Reported below is one TCR beta chain. This entry comes from a study of blood T cells in healthy people across ages. PCR was performed a second time for about 7 to 12 cycles using a sample-barcoded 5' primer and a J-beta primer mix. One entry per CDR3 protein results from TCRdb running MiXCR on the 5' RACE reads. The sample lists around 2 million distinct CDR3 sequences, about 39% seen once, with around 23% in the top ten. Trimming pared 2 bases from V and 7 bases from J, leaving 8 bases between. CDR1 is MNHNY, CDR2 SVGAGI, per germline (reference sequence). The CDR3 has 13 residues. This clonotype originated in a human donor in good health. Source material: blood. J is TRBJ1-4 and V is TRBV6-6; D unclear. This chain's CDR3 is CASSYLPIEKLFF. The CDR3 DNA follows: TGTGCCAGCAGTTACCTCCCCATTGAAAAACTGTTTTTT.